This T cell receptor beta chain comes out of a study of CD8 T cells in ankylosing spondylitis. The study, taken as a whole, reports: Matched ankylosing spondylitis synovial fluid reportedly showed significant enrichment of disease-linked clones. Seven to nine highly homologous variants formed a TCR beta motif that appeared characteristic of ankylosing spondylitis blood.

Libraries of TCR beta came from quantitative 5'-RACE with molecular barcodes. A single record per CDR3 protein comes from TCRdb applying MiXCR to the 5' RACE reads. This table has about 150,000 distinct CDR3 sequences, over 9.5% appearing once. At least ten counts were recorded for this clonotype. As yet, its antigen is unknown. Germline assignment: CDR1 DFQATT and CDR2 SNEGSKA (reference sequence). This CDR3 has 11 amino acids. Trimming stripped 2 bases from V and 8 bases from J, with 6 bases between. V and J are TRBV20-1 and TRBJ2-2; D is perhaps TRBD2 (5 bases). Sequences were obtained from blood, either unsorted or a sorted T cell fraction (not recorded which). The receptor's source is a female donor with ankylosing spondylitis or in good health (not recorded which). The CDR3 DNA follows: TGCAGTGCTAGAAGGACTGGGGAGCTGTTTTTT. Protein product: CSARRTGELFF.